These T cell receptor beta chains were read from a single sample in a study of blood T cell repertoires in COVID-19. The assay was immunoSEQ multiplex PCR, and TCRdb's table has in-frame clones only and misses some. The sample contains around 170,000 clones, more than 75% of which appear only once. Material for sequencing was PBMCs or T cells enriched from blood (not recorded which). These receptors all stem from a man aged 60 to 69 who had been exposed to COVID-19. Both conserved end residues are part of each CDR3. A D gene is named only where the DNA matches it firmly. The size of a clone is reported for some rows only, either as once, few or many, or as a class for expanded clones.

J gene,V gene,D gene,clone size,CDR3 protein,CDR3 DNA
TRBJ1-2,TRBV27,-,-,CASSLSGGAPGGYTF,TGTGCCAGCAGTTTATCTGGGGGCGCCCCGGGTGGCTACACCTTC
TRBJ2-1,TRBV7-3,TRBD2,-,CASSPSASGSSEQFF,TGTGCCAGCAGCCCCTCCGCTAGCGGGAGTTCCGAGCAGTTCTTC
TRBJ2-3,TRBV9,TRBD2,-,CASSGGTSGSQDTQYF,TGTGCCAGCAGCGGGGGGACTAGCGGGAGTCAAGATACGCAGTATTTT
TRBJ1-4,TRBV30,TRBD1,few,CAWSGDREVLFF,TGTGCCTGGAGCGGGGACAGGGAGGTGCTGTTTTTT
TRBJ2-7,TRBV7-8,TRBD2,-,CASSPPGRGQYF,TGTGCCAGCAGCCCCCCGGGGAGGGGGCAGTACTTC
TRBJ2-1,TRBV3-1/TRBV3-2,TRBD2,-,CASSHLSGRVTVNNEQFF,TGTGCCAGCAGCCATCTTAGCGGGAGGGTCACAGTTAACAATGAGCAGTTCTTC
TRBJ2-3,TRBV5-4,TRBD1,-,CASSLGQAPSTDTQYF,TGTGCCAGCAGCCTGGGACAGGCGCCTAGCACAGATACGCAGTATTTT
TRBJ2-7,TRBV4-1,-,-,CASSPGAFNYEQYF,TGCGCCAGCAGCCCAGGGGCGTTCAATTACGAGCAGTACTTC
TRBJ2-7,TRBV6-5,TRBD1,-,CASSRDRAAYEQYF,TGTGCCAGCAGTCGGGACAGGGCCGCCTACGAGCAGTACTTC
TRBJ2-5,TRBV6-5,-,-,CASSEQGRRETQYF,TGTGCCAGCAGCGAGCAGGGGAGACGAGAGACCCAGTACTTC
TRBJ2-6,TRBV9,TRBD2,-,CASSARLAGGSGANVLTF,TGTGCCAGCAGCGCTAGACTAGCGGGAGGTTCCGGGGCCAACGTCCTGACTTTC
TRBJ2-2,TRBV29-1,-,-,CSVVGTDTGELFF,TGCAGCGTTGTGGGCACCGACACCGGGGAGCTGTTTTTT
TRBJ2-3,TRBV7-3,TRBD1,-,CASSPQGQGTQYF,TGTGCCAGCAGCCCCCAGGGACAGGGCACGCAGTATTTT
TRBJ2-7,TRBV5-1,-,-,CASSWGQDLRKQYF,TGCGCCAGCAGCTGGGGGCAGGACCTCAGAAAGCAGTACTTC
TRBJ2-7,TRBV11-2,-,-,CASSLGLRGGQYF,TGTGCCAGCAGCTTAGGGTTGCGGGGAGGGCAGTACTTC
TRBJ2-1,TRBV19,TRBD1,-,CASSAGGQGGYNEQFF,TGTGCCAGTAGTGCGGGCGGACAGGGGGGGTACAATGAGCAGTTCTTC
TRBJ2-5,TRBV19,TRBD2,-,CASIGLTSGRERTQYF,TGTGCCAGTATAGGTTTGACTAGCGGGAGGGAGAGGACCCAGTACTTC
TRBJ1-2,TRBV29-1,-,-,CSVRDTYYGYTF,TGCAGCGTTAGGGACACCTACTATGGCTACACCTTC
TRBJ2-7,TRBV9,-,-,CASSLSGGPSYEQYF,TGTGCCAGCAGCCTTTCCGGGGGGCCCTCCTACGAGCAGTACTTC
TRBJ1-6,TRBV14,-,once,CASSPISSYNSPLHF,TGTGCCAGCAGCCCGATTAGCTCCTATAATTCACCCCTCCACTTT